This TCR beta chain derives from a study of blood T cell repertoires in COVID-19. At the level of the study: T cells, B-cell-depleted T cells, or PBMCs supplied cDNA or gDNA.

This clone was found once. Germline values: CDR1 SGHTA, CDR2 FQGNSA. The V segment lost 3 bases and the J segment 4 bases; nucleotides outside the gene matches: 7. The CDR3 totals 15 residues. Clones were read by immunoSEQ multiplex PCR, and TCRdb kept only the in-frame ones, dropping some. The sample shows about 140,000 clones, approximately 80% of them seen only once. The rearrangement uses TRBV7-2 and TRBJ2-3; TRBD2 agrees at 7 bases. Source material: PBMCs or T cells enriched from blood (not recorded which). This TCR came from a young woman who had been exposed to COVID-19. In DNA form, the CDR3 reads TGTGCCAGCAGCTTTAGACTAGCACCCGCAGATACGCAGTATTTT. Translating gives CASSFRLAPADTQYF.